Shown below are 17 T cell receptor beta chains from a single sample sequenced in a study of blood T cell repertoires in COVID-19. Using immunoSEQ multiplex PCR, the repertoire was profiled, and TCRdb retains in-frame clones only, with some absent. The data hold a few hundred thousand clones, with 86% observed a single time. Specimen: peripheral blood. The receptor source for this set is a woman between 50 and 59 years old with acute or convalescent COVID-19.

V gene TRBV11-3 combines with J gene TRBJ2-7; 8 bases are shared with TRBD2. The junction had 9 bases not matched to a gene; V was cut back by 2 bases and J by 6 bases. This CDR3 spans 15 amino acids. Looked up from germline, CDR1 is SGHNT and CDR2 is YENEEA. The CDR3 nucleotides are TGTGCCAGCAGCTTATCCCAGGGACTAGAGGGCGAGCAGTACTTC. Translation: CASSLSQGLEGEQYF. The complete variable domain, with remaining parts taken from reference TRBV11-3 and TRBJ2-7, reads EAGVVQSPRYKIIEKKQPVAFWCNPISGHNTLYWYLQNLGQGPELLIRYENEEAVDDSQLPKDRFSAERLKGVDSTLKIQPAELGDSAVYLCASSLSQGLEGEQYFGPGTRLTVT.

The V call is TRBV9, the J call TRBJ2-5; D remains ambiguous. Trimming left V 0 bases short and J 1 base short, with 10 bases between. Germline V gene lookup returns CDR1 SGDLS and CDR2 YYNGEE. This CDR3 has 15 amino acids. The CDR3 spells CASSVGSVLQETQYF. The CDR3, as DNA: TGTGCCAGCAGCGTAGGATCGGTCCTCCAAGAGACCCAGTACTTC.

The V call is TRBV20-1, the J call TRBJ1-2; D remains unclear. Germline V gene data show CDR1 as DFQATT and CDR2 as SNEGSKA (reference sequence). The CDR3 is made up of 14 amino acids. V shed 3 bases and J shed 0 bases, with 11 bases lying between them. CDR3 region: CSASRGTANYGYTF. CDR3 sequence (DNA): TGCAGTGCTAGTCGGGGAACCGCTAACTATGGCTACACCTTC.

The rearrangement joins TRBV21-1 to TRBJ2-4; the table's TRBD2 call for D was not verified on the DNA. TRBV21-1 is shown as a pseudogene. There are 18 residues in the CDR3. The CDR3 nucleotides read TGTGCCAGCAGCCCCGGGACTAGCGGGCCCTTAGCCAAAAACATTCAGTACTTC. As protein: CASSPGTSGPLAKNIQYF.

This clone showed up just a few times. The chain links TRBV7-8 to TRBJ2-2; 7 bases fit TRBD2. The CDR3 loop spans 14 amino acids. With 10 bases clipped from V and 4 bases from J, the junction kept 9 bases outside the gene matches. Germline V gives CDR1 SGHVS, CDR2 FQNEAQ. CDR3 coding DNA: TGTGCCACCTCAGCGGGGCGAATCACCGGGGAGCTGTTTTTT. Its translation is CATSAGRITGELFF. Filled out from reference TRBV7-8 and TRBJ2-2, the complete variable domain reads GAGVSQSPRYKVAKRGQDVALRCDPISGHVSLFWYQQALGQGPEFLTYFQNEAQLDKSGLPSDRFFAERPEGSVSTLKIQRTQQEDSAVYLCATSAGRITGELFFGEGSRLTVL.

The V gene is TRBV6-6, the J gene TRBJ2-3; a possible D gene is TRBD1 (7 bases). Trimming removed 4 bases at V and 1 base at J, with 15 bases between. This CDR3 has 16 residues. Looked up from germline, CDR1 is MNHNY and CDR2 is SVGAGI (reference sequence). Written as DNA, the CDR3 is TGTGCCAGCAGTTCCAGGGCAGGGGGGCGCACAGATACGCAGTATTTT. This translates into CASSSRAGGRTDTQYF.

This clone has more than one count but fewer than ten. The V call is TRBV3-1 (or the pseudogene TRBV3-2), the J call TRBJ2-1; no clear D gene. The CDR3 totals 12 residues. V was trimmed by 1 base and J by 5 bases, leaving 3 bases between them. Germline values: CDR1 LGHDT, CDR2 YNNKEL (reference sequence). CDR3 in DNA: TGTGCCAGCAGCCAAGTTAACAATGAGCAGTTCTTC. This sequence encodes CASSQVNNEQFF.

V usage is TRBV4-1 and J usage is TRBJ2-7; 7 bases fit TRBD1. CDR1 is MGHRA, CDR2 YSYEKL, per germline. The CDR3 contains 15 residues. The V segment lost 4 bases and the J segment 0 bases; nucleotides outside the gene matches: 6. The CDR3 here is CASSRGPGGSYEQYF. In DNA form, the CDR3 reads TGCGCCAGCAGCCGAGGTCCAGGGGGCTCCTACGAGCAGTACTTC.

This sequence joins TRBV7-2 and TRBJ2-5, with 7 bases fitting TRBD2. This CDR3 has 15 residues. V shed 1 base and J 1 base; nucleotides not matched to a gene: 3. The V gene's germline CDR1 is SGHTA and CDR2 FQGNSA. CDR3 coding DNA: TGTGCCAGCAGCTTAGTTAGCGGGCCCCAAGAGACCCAGTACTTC. Translated, it gives CASSLVSGPQETQYF.

The V and J genes are TRBV3-1 (or the pseudogene TRBV3-2) and TRBJ2-2, with a tentative D call TRBD2 (5 bases). This CDR3 contains 15 residues. CDR1 and CDR2 (germline): LGHDT, YNNKEL (reference sequence). Trimming took 4 bases from V and 1 from J, leaving 10 bases between them. CDR3 protein: CASSPLGGNTGELFF. CDR3 nucleotides: TGTGCCAGCAGCCCCCTTGGAGGGAACACCGGGGAGCTGTTTTTT.

The V call is TRBV5-1, the J call TRBJ2-3; D is undetermined. CDR1 SGHRS and CDR2 YFSETQ come from the germline V gene. This CDR3 comprises 15 residues. Trimming removed 0 bases from V and 6 bases from J, with 14 bases in between. CDR3 nucleotide sequence: TGCGCCAGCAGCTTGGATGGAGTCCCCCCCGATACGCAGTATTTT. Its protein is CASSLDGVPPDTQYF.

The gene calls are TRBV18 and TRBJ2-1, with 9 bases aligning to TRBD1. The CDR3 runs 15 residues. Unmatched junction bases numbered 5, after V lost 3 bases and J lost 5 bases. The germline V gene encodes CDR1 KGHSH and CDR2 LQKENI. CDR3 sequence (DNA): TGTGCCAGCTCACCTCCCGGGACAGGGAACAATGAGCAGTTCTTC. It yields the protein CASSPPGTGNNEQFF.

The chain links TRBV11-2 to TRBJ1-4, with D tentatively TRBD1 (5 bases). This CDR3 spans 15 amino acids. V shed 2 bases and J shed 3 bases, with 10 bases lying between them. The germline gives CDR1 SGHAT, CDR2 FQNNGV. CDR3 bases: TGTGCCAGCAGCTTACAGGGTTCTCCTAATGAAAAACTGTTTTTT. As protein: CASSLQGSPNEKLFF. Full variable domain (outside the CDR3, taken from reference TRBV11-2 and TRBJ1-4): EAGVAQSPRYKIIEKRQSVAFWCNPISGHATLYWYQQILGQGPKLLIQFQNNGVVDDSQLPKDRFSAERLKGVDSTLKIQPAKLEDSAVYLCASSLQGSPNEKLFFGSGTQLSVL.

This clone was detected ten times or more. The rearrangement joins TRBV5-5 to TRBJ1-3; unclear D gene. The germline V gene encodes CDR1 SGHKS and CDR2 YYEKEE (reference sequence). This CDR3 spans 15 amino acids. V lost 0 bases, J lost 0 bases, and 7 bases lay in between. CDR3 coding DNA: TGTGCCAGCAGCTTGGAAGACAACTCTGGAAACACCATATATTTT. It translates to CASSLEDNSGNTIYF. The entire variable domain, with the rest obtained from reference TRBV5-5 and TRBJ1-3, is as follows: DAGVTQSPTHLIKTRGQQVTLRCSPISGHKSVSWYQQVLGQGPQFIFQYYEKEERGRGNFPDRFSARQFPNYSSELNVNALLLGDSALYLCASSLEDNSGNTIYFGEGSWLTVV.

This chain links TRBV19 with TRBJ2-3; TRBD2 agrees at 11 bases. V lost 1 base to trimming and J lost 7 bases; unmatched junction nucleotides: 7. Germline V gene lookup returns CDR1 LNHDA and CDR2 SQIVND (reference sequence). This CDR3 has 16 residues. The chain's CDR3 is CASSIVPGLAVNTQYF. The DNA for the CDR3 is TGTGCCAGTAGTATAGTCCCGGGACTAGCGGTGAATACGCAGTATTTT.

A few counts support this clone. The chain links TRBV7-9 to TRBJ1-1; no reliable D call. This CDR3 has 13 residues. V gave up 6 bases and J gave up 1 base, with 9 bases separating them. Germline V gene lookup returns CDR1 SEHNR and CDR2 FQNEAQ (reference sequence). In DNA, the CDR3 is TGTGCCAGCAGTCTCGGGTCGAACACTGAAGCTTTCTTT. Amino acid sequence: CASSLGSNTEAFF.

This CDR3 reads CASSWGVAYEQYF. As DNA, the CDR3 is TGTGCCAGCAGTTGGGGGGTGGCCTACGAGCAGTACTTC. The rearrangement uses TRBV12-3 or TRBV12-4 and TRBJ2-7; D might be TRBD2 (6 bases). The CDR3 covers 13 residues. The ends were cut back, 4 bases at V and 2 bases at J, with 9 bases in the middle.